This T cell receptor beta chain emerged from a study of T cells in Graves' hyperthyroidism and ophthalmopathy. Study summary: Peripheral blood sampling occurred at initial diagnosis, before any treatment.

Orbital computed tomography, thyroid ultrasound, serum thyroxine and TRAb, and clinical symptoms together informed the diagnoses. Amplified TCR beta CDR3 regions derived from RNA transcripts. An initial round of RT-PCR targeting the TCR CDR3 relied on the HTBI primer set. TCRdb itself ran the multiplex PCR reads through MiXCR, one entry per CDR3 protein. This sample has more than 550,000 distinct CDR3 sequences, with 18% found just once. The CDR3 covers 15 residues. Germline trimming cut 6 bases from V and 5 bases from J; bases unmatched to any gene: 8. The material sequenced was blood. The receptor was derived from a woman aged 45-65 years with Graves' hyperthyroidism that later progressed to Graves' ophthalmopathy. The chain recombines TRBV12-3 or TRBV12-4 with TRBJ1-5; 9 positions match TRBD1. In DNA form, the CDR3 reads TGTGCCAGCAGCCCAGGACAGGGGAGGCATCAGCCCCAGCATTTT. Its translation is CASSPGQGRHQPQHF.